The clone carrying this T cell receptor beta chain was seen more than once but under ten times. Its antigen is unidentified. Patients chosen for sequencing had shown CD8+CD57+ cell expansion by flow cytometry. Among the patients, all had severe acquired aplastic anemia. Using genomic DNA as the template, TCR beta VDJ and CDR3 profiling was carried out. TCRdb reprocessed the reads with MiXCR, giving one entry per CDR3 protein. The table has some 180,000 distinct CDR3 sequences, around 50% seen once. Trimming removed 0 bases from V and 6 bases from J, with 17 bases in between. This CDR3 is 17 amino acids long. The germline CDR1 and CDR2 sequences are LGHDT and YNNKEL (reference sequence). This sample was taken from a study of CD8+CD57+ T cells in acquired aplastic anemia. Study observations and caveats: Patients and controls shared roughly 31 CD8+ CDR3 sequences, highly expressed in patients.

The sample comprised sorted CD4+, CD8+, or CD8+CD57+ T cells (not recorded which) from PBMCs. J is TRBJ2-2 and V is TRBV3-1; tentatively, D is TRBD2 (6 bases). The TCR comes from a human donor with aplastic anemia. The CDR3 nucleotides are TGTGCCAGCAGCCAAGACGTGCGCACTAGCTGGGCCGGGGAGCTGTTTTTT. Its translation is CASSQDVRTSWAGELFF.